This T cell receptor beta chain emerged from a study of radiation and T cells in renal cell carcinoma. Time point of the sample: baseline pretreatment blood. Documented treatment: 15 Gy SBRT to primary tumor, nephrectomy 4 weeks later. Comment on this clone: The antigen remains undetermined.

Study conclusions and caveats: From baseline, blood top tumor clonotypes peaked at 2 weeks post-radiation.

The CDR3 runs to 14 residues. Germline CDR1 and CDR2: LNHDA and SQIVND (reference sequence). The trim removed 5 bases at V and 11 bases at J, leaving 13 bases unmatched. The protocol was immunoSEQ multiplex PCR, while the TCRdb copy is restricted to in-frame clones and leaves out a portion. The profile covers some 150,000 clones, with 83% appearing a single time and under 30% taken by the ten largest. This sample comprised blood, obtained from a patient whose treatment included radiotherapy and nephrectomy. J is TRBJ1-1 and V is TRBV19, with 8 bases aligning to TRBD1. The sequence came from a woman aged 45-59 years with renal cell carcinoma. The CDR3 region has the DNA TGTGCCAGTAGTCCGGGACAGGCTCCCTTAGAGGCTTTCTTT. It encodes CASSPGQAPLEAFF.